The clone carrying this T cell receptor beta chain was seen repeatedly, ten times or more. Antigen specificity is unknown. Amplification yielded TCR beta CDR3 regions, with RNA transcripts as the source. The HTBI set primed first-round TCR CDR3 RT-PCR. TCRdb reanalysed the multiplex PCR reads using MiXCR and keeps one entry per CDR3 protein. The profile covers around 200,000 distinct CDR3 sequences, with 15% to 20% appearing a single time and about 31% taken by the ten largest. An absence of ophthalmopathy progression within 18 months meant stable Graves' hyperthyroidism. Diagnosis relied on clinical symptoms, serum thyroxine and TRAb, thyroid ultrasound and orbital computed tomography. The CDR3 extends over 13 amino acids. Per germline, CDR1 SEHNR and CDR2 FQNEAQ (reference sequence). V was pared by 4 bases and J by 4 bases, with 7 bases between. The data belong to a study of T cells in Graves' hyperthyroidism and ophthalmopathy. Whole-study context: Peripheral blood was collected at initial diagnosis, before any treatment.

Study-wide points: Researchers report that a 13 V-J model separated ophthalmopathy from stable hyperthyroidism.

The TCR comes from a woman in her forties or fifties with Graves' hyperthyroidism. The chain links TRBV7-9 to TRBJ2-2; unclear D gene. What was sequenced was blood. CDR3 protein: CASSSIGTGELFF. The CDR3 region has the DNA TGTGCCAGCAGCTCAATAGGCACCGGGGAGCTGTTTTTT.